Listed below are T cell receptor beta chains from one sample, sequenced in a study of blood T cell repertoires in COVID-19. Here immunoSEQ multiplex PCR was the method, and the copy in TCRdb shows in-frame clones only, minus some. Among about 480,000 clones listed, 89% were seen once. The material sequenced was peripheral blood. The receptors here all came from a man younger than 30 with COVID-19, enrolled during active disease. Both conserved end residues are part of each CDR3. Fields, in order: V gene, CDR3 protein.

TRBV19	CASSIGPQGNEQYF
TRBV27	CASARFPRENEQFF
TRBV5-1	CASSLATGGGTDTQYF
TRBV2	CASSEKEEYYGYTF
TRBV6-4	CASRAEQGVEYEQYF
TRBV6-6	CASRKDRPETQYF
TRBV6-5	CASRRTDYSYEQYF
TRBV18	CASSPREGRADTQYF
TRBV2	CASTEDRDIRNTIYF
TRBV18	CASSPLAGGPSTDTQYF
TRBV2	CASSEFGAGGEETQYF
TRBV9	CASRGGASYNEQFF
TRBV7-9	CASSSAGSYEQYF
TRBV6-5	CASRSTGAGDSPLHF
TRBV7-8	CASSLQGADTEAFF
TRBV24-1	CATSDQGQNYNEQFF
TRBV19	CASSFGQSYEQYF
TRBV7-9	CASSLSGGRSTDTQYF
TRBV12-3/TRBV12-4	CASSREIADTQYF
TRBV19	CASRPGLASYSYNEQFF
TRBV15	CATSRDRGSKNIQYF
TRBV5-6	CASSLEGSGEQYF
TRBV11-3	CASSSGQDNTGELFF
TRBV30	CAWSVLSSNQPQHF
TRBV11-2	CASSHSGSSYNEQFF
TRBV5-1	CASSLGLAGGQRTDTQYF